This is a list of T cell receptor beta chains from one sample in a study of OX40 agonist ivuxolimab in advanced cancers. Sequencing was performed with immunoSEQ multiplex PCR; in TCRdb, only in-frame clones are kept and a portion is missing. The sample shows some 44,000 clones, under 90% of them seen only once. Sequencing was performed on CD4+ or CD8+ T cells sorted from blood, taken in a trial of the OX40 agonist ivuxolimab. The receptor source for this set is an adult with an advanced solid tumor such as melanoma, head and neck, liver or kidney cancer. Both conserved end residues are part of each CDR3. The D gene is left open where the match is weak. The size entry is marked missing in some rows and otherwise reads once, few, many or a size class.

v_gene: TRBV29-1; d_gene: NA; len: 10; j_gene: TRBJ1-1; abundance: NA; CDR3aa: CSGTGTEAFF; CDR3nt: TGCAGCGGGACCGGCACTGAAGCTTTCTTT
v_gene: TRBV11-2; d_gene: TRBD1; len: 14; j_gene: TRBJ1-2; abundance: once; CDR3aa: CASSPGTANYGYTF; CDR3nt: TGTGCCAGCAGCCCCGGGACAGCTAACTATGGCTACACCTTC
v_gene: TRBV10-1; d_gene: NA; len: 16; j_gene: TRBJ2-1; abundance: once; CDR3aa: CASSDSTWGRGNEQFF; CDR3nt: TGCGCCAGCAGTGATTCGACTTGGGGCCGGGGGAATGAGCAGTTCTTC
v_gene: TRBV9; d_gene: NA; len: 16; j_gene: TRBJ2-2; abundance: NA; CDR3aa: CASSPITSRGTGELFF; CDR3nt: TGTGCCAGCAGCCCGATTACTAGTCGTGGCACCGGGGAGCTGTTTTTT
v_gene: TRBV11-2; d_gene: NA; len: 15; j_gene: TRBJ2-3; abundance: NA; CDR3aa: CASSLNWVGTDTQYF; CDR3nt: TGTGCCAGCAGCTTGAATTGGGTGGGCACAGATACGCAGTATTTT
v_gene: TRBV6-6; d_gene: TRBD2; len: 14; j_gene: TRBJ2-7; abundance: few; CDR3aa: CASRYRGDGGEQYF; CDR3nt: TGTGCCAGCAGGTACCGGGGGGACGGGGGCGAGCAGTACTTC
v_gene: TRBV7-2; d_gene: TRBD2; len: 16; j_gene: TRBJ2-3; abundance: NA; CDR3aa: CASSLRGTSGRDTQYF; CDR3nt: TGTGCCAGCAGCTTAAGAGGGACTAGCGGGAGGGATACGCAGTATTTT
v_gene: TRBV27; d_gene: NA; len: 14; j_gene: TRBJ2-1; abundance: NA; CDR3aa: CASSRTGTYNEQFF; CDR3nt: TGTGCCAGTAGTCGGACGGGAACCTACAATGAGCAGTTCTTC
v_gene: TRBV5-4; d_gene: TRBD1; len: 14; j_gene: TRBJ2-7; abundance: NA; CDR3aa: CASSRDRGKAEQYF; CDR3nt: TGTGCCAGCAGCCGGGACAGGGGTAAGGCCGAGCAGTACTTC
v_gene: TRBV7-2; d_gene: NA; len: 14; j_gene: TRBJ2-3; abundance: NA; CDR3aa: CASSLWGTSDTQYF; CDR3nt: TGTGCCAGCAGCTTATGGGGCACTTCAGATACGCAGTATTTT
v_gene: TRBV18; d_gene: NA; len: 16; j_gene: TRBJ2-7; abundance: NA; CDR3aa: CASSPSSGIHSYEQYF; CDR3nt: TGTGCCAGCTCACCCTCCTCTGGCATACACTCCTACGAGCAGTACTTC
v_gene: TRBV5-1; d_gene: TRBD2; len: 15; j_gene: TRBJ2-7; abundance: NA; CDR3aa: CASSKGLAGAIEQYF; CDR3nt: TGCGCCAGCAGCAAAGGACTAGCGGGAGCTATCGAGCAGTACTTC
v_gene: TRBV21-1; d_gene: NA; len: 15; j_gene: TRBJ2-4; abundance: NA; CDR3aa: CASSPSGGGKNIQYF; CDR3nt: TGTGCCAGCAGCCCGTCGGGAGGGGGCAAAAACATTCAGTACTTC
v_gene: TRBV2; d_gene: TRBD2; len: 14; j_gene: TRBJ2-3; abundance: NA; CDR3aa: CASMRRESTDTQYF; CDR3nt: TGTGCCAGCATGCGGCGGGAGTCCACAGATACGCAGTATTTT
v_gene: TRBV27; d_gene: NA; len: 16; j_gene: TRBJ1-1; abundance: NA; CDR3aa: CASSTRRSLLPTEAFF; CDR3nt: TGTGCCAGCAGTACGCGTCGGAGTCTTCTGCCCACTGAAGCTTTCTTT
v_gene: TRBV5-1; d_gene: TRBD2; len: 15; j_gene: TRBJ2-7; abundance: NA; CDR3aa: CASRGGGLAGLEQYF; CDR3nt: TGCGCCAGCAGAGGCGGGGGACTAGCGGGATTAGAGCAGTACTTC
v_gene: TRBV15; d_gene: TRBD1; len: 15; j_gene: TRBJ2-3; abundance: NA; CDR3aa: CATSASQGSTDTQYF; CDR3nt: TGTGCCACCAGCGCCTCACAGGGGAGCACAGATACGCAGTATTTT
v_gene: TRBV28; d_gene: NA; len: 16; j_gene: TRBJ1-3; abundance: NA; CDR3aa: CASTQGSGVSGNTIYF; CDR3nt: TGTGCCAGCACCCAAGGGTCCGGGGTCTCTGGAAACACCATATATTTT
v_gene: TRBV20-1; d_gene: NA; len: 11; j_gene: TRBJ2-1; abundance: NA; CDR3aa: CSASDGTEQFF; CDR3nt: TGCAGTGCTAGCGACGGGACTGAGCAGTTCTTC
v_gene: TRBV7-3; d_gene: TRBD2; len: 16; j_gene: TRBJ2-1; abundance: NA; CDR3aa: CASSATGLAGLNEQFF; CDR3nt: TGTGCCAGCAGCGCAACGGGACTAGCGGGGCTCAATGAGCAGTTCTTC
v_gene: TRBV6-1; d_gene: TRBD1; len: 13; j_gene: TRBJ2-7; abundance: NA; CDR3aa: CATSIGTAYEQYF; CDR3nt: TGTGCCACATCTATTGGGACAGCCTACGAGCAGTACTTC
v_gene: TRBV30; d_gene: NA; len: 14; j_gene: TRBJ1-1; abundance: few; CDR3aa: CAWSKGQLNTEAFF; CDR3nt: TGTGCCTGGAGTAAAGGACAGCTTAACACTGAAGCTTTCTTT
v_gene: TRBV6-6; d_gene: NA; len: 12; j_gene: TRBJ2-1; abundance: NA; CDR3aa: CASSYSGNEQFF; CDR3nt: TGTGCCAGCAGTTACTCAGGGAATGAGCAGTTCTTC
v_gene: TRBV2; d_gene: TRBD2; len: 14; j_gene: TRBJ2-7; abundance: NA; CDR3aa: CASPSGSSSYEQYF; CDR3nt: TGTGCCAGCCCCAGCGGGAGCAGCTCCTACGAGCAGTACTTC
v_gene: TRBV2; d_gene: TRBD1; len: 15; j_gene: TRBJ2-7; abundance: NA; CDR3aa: CASNSGTGNSHEQYF; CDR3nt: TGTGCCAGCAATTCCGGGACAGGGAATTCTCACGAGCAGTACTTC
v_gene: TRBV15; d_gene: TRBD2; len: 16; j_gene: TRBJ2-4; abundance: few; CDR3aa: CATSVTSGLVGNIQYF; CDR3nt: TGTGCCACCAGCGTGACTAGCGGTCTGGTGGGGAACATTCAGTACTTC
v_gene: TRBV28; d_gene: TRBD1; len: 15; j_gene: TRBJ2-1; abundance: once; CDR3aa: CASTHPGQGANEQFF; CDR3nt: TGTGCCAGCACGCACCCGGGACAGGGGGCCAATGAGCAGTTCTTC
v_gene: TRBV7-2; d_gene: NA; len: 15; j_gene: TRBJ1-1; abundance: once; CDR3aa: CASSLGYGGRTEAFF; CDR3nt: TGTGCCAGCAGCCTTGGATATGGGGGACGCACTGAAGCTTTCTTT
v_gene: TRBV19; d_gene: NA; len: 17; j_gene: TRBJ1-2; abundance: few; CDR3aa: CASTDRLQRRGHYGYTF; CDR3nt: TGTGCCAGTACCGATCGCTTACAAAGGAGGGGACACTATGGCTACACCTTC
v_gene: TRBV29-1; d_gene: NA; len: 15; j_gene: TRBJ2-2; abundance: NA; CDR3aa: CSVEEGRQVTGELFF; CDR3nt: TGCAGCGTTGAAGAGGGACGTCAGGTTACCGGGGAGCTGTTTTTT
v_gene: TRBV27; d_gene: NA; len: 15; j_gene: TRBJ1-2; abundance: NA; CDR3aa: CASSLLTSSWDGYTF; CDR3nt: TGTGCCAGCAGTTTATTAACATCTAGTTGGGATGGCTACACCTTC
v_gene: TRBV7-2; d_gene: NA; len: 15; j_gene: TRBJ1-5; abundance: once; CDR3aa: CASSFGGSSNQPQHF; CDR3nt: TGTGCCAGCAGCTTCGGGGGAAGTAGCAATCAGCCCCAGCATTTT
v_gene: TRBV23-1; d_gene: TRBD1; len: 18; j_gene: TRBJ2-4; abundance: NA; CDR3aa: CASSQSPGQGAGKNIQYF; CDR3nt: TGCGCCAGCAGTCAATCCCCGGGACAGGGGGCTGGCAAAAACATTCAGTACTTC
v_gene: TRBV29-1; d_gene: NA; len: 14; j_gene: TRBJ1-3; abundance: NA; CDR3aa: CSVESGVRVGTIYF; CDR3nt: TGCAGCGTTGAATCGGGGGTCCGGGTCGGCACCATATATTTT
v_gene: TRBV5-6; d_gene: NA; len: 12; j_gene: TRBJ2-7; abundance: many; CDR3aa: CASSLTVYEQYF; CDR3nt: TGTGCCAGCAGCTTGACTGTATACGAGCAGTACTTC
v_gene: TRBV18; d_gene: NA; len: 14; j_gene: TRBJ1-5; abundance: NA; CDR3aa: CASSPGDSNQPQHF; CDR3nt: TGTGCCAGCTCACCAGGGGATAGCAATCAGCCCCAGCATTTT
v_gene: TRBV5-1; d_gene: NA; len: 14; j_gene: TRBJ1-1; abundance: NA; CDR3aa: CASSSTPGATEAFF; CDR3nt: TGCGCCAGCAGCTCCACCCCAGGGGCCACTGAAGCTTTCTTT
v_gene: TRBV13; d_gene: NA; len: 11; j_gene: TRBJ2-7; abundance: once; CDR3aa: CASSRNYEQYF; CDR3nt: TGTGCCAGCAGCCGCAACTACGAGCAGTACTTC
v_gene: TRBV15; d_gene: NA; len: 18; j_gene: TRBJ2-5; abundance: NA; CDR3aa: CATSRGPTVGVAGETQYF; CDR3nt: TGTGCCACCAGCAGAGGACCAACTGTCGGGGTCGCTGGGGAGACCCAGTACTTC
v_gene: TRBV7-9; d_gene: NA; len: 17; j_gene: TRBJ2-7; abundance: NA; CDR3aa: CASSLAHAARGPNEQYF; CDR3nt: TGTGCCAGCAGCTTAGCACACGCGGCCCGTGGGCCCAACGAGCAGTACTTC
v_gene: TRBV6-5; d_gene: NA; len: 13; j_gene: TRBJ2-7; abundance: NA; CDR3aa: CASSYGVTYEQYF; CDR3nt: TGTGCCAGCAGTTACGGGGTGACCTACGAGCAGTACTTC
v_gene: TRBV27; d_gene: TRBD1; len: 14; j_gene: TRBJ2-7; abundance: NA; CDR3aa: CASSLGTGPYEQYF; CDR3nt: TGTGCCAGCAGTTTGGGGACAGGGCCCTACGAGCAGTACTTC
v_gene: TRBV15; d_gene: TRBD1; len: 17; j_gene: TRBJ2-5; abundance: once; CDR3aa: CATSRDLTGGGQETQYF; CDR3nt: TGTGCCACCAGCAGAGATTTGACAGGGGGGGGTCAAGAGACCCAGTACTTC
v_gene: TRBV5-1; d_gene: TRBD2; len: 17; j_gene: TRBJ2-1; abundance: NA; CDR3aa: CASSPMTSGSSYNEQFF; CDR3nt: TGCGCCAGCAGCCCGATGACTAGCGGGAGTTCCTACAATGAGCAGTTCTTC
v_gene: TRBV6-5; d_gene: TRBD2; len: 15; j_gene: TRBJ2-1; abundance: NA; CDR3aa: CASSWTSASSNEQFF; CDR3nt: TGTGCCAGCAGTTGGACTAGCGCCTCCTCCAATGAGCAGTTCTTC
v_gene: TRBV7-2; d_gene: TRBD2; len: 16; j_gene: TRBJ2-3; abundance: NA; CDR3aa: CASSTRTSGIMDTQYF; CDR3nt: TGTGCCAGCAGCACGAGGACTAGCGGGATCATGGATACGCAGTATTTT
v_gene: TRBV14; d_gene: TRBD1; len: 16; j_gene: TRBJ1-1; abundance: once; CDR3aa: CASSPSGQGASTEAFF; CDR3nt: TGTGCCAGCAGCCCTTCAGGGCAGGGGGCTTCCACTGAAGCTTTCTTT
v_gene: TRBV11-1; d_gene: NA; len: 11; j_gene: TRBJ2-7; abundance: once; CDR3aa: CASSFGWEQYF; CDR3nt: TGTGCCAGCAGTTTTGGGTGGGAGCAGTACTTC
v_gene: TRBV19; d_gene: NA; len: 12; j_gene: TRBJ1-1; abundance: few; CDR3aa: CASSSGYTEAFF; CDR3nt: TGTGCCAGTAGTTCAGGCTACACTGAAGCTTTCTTT
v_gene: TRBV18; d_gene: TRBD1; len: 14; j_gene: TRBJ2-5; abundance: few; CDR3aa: CASSPTGEERTQYF; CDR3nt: TGTGCCAGCTCACCGACAGGGGAGGAAAGGACCCAGTACTTC
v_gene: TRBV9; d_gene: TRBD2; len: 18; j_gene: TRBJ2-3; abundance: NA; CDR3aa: CASSPRGLAGSPTDTQYF; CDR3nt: TGTGCCAGCAGCCCGCGTGGACTAGCGGGATCCCCAACAGATACGCAGTATTTT
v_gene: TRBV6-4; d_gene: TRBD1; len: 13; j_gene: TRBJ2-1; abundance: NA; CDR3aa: CAAAAQGSNEQFF; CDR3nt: TGTGCCGCCGCGGCACAGGGGAGTAATGAGCAGTTCTTC
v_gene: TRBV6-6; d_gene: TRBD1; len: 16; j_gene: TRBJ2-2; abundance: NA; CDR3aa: CASSRTGQSNTGELFF; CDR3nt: TGTGCCAGCAGTCGAACGGGACAGTCGAACACCGGGGAGCTGTTTTTT